This TCR beta chain was recovered during a study of Graves' ophthalmopathy and Graves' hyperthyroidism. Germline V lookup: CDR1 MGHDK, CDR2 SYGVNS. This CDR3 is built from 16 residues. Trimming left V 6 bases short and J 0 bases short, with 14 bases between. Amplifying from RNA transcripts, the study obtained TCR beta CDR3 regions. The first-round RT-PCR employed HTBI primers together with the Qiagen OneStep RT-PCR kit. A multiplex PCR was then performed as the second round. In TCRdb, the multiplex PCR reads were re-called with MiXCR into one record per CDR3 protein. Counted here are around 670,000 distinct CDR3 sequences, 35% to 50% occurring once; the ten biggest clones make up about 40%. For donors with ophthalmopathy, the disease showed moderate-to-severe activity, reached CAS ≥3 and NOSPECS ≥4, and had lasted under 3 months. The evidence that diagnosis relied on was clinical symptoms, serum thyroxine, TRAb, thyroid ultrasound and orbital computed tomography.

To note about this clonotype: What it recognizes is unknown.

Findings and caveats of the study: The majority of expanded thyroid clonotypes above 0.001 frequency also occurred in blood. Distinction of ophthalmopathy from stable hyperthyroidism by a 13-signature model reached approximately 90% sensitivity and more than 65% specificity.

The rearrangement uses TRBV25-1 and TRBJ2-2; no clear D. Sequencing input: peripheral blood. This TCR was sampled from an adult man with Graves' ophthalmopathy. The CDR3 loop reads CASSQDIGANTGELFF. In DNA, the CDR3 is TGTGCCAGCAGCCAAGATATCGGCGCGAACACCGGGGAGCTGTTTTTT.